This T cell receptor beta chain is from a study of cytomegalovirus exposure and HLA in healthy donors. Method: immunoSEQ multiplex PCR; TCRdb's copy keeps in-frame clones and lacks some. The repertoire holds 250,000 or so clones, with roughly 90% as singletons. This clone was recorded once. The CDR3 contains 13 residues. Germline V gene data show CDR1 as SGHDN and CDR2 as FVKESK. The ends were cut back, 8 bases at V and 0 bases at J, with 10 bases in the middle. This TCR came from a woman younger than 35 in good health and CMV-seronegative. V usage is TRBV14 and J usage is TRBJ1-1; unclear D gene. Specimen: PBMCs. The CDR3 DNA sequence: TGTGCCAGCTCGCCAGTTATGAACACTGAAGCTTTCTTT. This codes for CASSPVMNTEAFF.